This TCR beta chain came from a study of long-term antiretroviral therapy in people with HIV. For the study at large: A decade or so separates the oldest specimens from the later 2015 immediate-ART recommendation.

CDR3 length: 15 residues. Trimming stripped 5 bases from V and 1 base from J, with 15 bases between. Germline V CDR1 and CDR2: MDHEN, SYDVKM. This was the immunoSEQ v3.0 assay at survey level. Per-sample targets for sequencing were roughly 40,000-55,000 T-cell genomes. Profiled with immunoSEQ multiplex PCR; TCRdb holds only in-frame clones, not every one. Of about 28,000 clones detected, roughly 84% appear once; the ten largest clones hold roughly 6.7%. Ahead of DNA extraction, samples held about 0.95-10 million cryopreserved PBMC each. This clone was picked up one time. The sequence came from a man aged 18 to 30 with HIV. The chain couples TRBV28 to TRBJ2-7, with D perhaps matching TRBD2 (6 bases). Material: unsorted PBMCs, obtained 0.4 years after starting antiretroviral therapy. The CDR3 spells CASSPETGASYEQYF. CDR3 DNA: TGTGCCAGCAGTCCGGAAACGGGAGCTTCCTACGAGCAGTACTTC.